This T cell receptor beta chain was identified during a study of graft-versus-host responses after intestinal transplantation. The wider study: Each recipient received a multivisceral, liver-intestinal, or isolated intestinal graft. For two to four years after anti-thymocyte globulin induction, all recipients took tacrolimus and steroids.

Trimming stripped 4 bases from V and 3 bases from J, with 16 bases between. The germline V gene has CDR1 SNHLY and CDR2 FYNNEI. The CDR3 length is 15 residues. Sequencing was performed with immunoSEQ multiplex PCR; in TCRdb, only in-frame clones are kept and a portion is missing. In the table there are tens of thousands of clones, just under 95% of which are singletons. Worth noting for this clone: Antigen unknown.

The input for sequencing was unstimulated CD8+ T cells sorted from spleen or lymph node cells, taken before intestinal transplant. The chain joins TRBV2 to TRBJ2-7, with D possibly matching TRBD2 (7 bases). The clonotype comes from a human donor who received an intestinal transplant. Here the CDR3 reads CASSVLGGGLYEQYF. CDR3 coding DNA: TGTGCCAGCAGTGTACTAGGGGGGGGCCTCTACGAGCAGTACTTC.